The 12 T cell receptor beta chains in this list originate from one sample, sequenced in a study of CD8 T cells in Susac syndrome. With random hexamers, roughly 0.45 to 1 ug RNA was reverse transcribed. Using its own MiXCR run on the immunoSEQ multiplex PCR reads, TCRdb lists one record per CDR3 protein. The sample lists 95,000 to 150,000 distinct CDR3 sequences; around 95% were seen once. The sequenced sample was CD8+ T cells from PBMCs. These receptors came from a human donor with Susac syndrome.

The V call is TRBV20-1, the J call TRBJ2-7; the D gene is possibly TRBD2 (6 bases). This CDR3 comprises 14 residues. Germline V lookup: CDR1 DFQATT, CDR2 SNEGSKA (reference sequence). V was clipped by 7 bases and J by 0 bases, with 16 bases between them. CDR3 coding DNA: TGCAGTGAGAGCGGGTCCATACGCTCCTACGAGCAGTACTTC. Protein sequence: CSESGSIRSYEQYF.

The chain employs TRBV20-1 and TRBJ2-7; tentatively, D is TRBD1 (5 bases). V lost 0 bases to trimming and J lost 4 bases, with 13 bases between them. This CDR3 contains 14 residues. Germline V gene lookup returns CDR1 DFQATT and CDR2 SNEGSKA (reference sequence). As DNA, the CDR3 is TGCAGTGCTAGAGATCCAGGGTTGAGTTACGAGCAGTACTTC. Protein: CSARDPGLSYEQYF.

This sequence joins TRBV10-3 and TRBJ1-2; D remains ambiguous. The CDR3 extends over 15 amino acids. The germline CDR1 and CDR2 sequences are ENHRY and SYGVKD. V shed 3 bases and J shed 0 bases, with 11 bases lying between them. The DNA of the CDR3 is TGTGCCATCAGTGACCCAGAGAAAGCTAACTATGGCTACACCTTC. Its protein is CAISDPEKANYGYTF.

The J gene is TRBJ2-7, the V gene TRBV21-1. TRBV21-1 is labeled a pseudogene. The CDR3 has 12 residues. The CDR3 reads CASSKSGYEQYF. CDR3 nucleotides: TGTGCCAGCAGCAAATCGGGGTACGAGCAGTACTTC.

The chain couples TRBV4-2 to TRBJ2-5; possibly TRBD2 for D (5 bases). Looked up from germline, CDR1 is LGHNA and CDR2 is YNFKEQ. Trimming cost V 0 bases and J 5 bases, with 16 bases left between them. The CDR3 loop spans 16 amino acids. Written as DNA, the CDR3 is TGTGCCAGCAGCCAAGAAGAAGCGGAGGTAGGCGAGACCCAGTACTTC. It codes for CASSQEEAEVGETQYF.

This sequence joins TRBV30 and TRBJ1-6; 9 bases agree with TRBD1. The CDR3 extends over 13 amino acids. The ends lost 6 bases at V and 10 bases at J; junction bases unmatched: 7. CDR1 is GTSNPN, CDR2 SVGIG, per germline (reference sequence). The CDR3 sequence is CACDGTGISPLHF. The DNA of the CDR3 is TGTGCCTGTGACGGGACAGGGATATCACCCCTCCACTTT.

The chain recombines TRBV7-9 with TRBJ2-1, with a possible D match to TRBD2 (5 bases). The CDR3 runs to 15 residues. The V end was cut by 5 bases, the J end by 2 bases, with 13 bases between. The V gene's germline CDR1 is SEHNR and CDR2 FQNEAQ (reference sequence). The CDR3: CASSPSLGAYNEQFF. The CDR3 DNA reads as TGTGCCAGCAGCCCTAGCTTAGGAGCCTACAATGAGCAGTTCTTC.

CDR3 sequence (DNA): TGTGCCACCAGTGATCCGGGACAGGAGTCCTACGAGCAGTACTTC. Its translation: CATSDPGQESYEQYF. V usage is TRBV24-1 and J usage is TRBJ2-7, with TRBD1 matching 8 bases. With 3 bases clipped from V and 1 base from J, the junction kept 4 bases outside the gene matches. CDR3 size: 15 residues. Germline V gene sequence: CDR1 KGHDR, CDR2 SFDVKD.

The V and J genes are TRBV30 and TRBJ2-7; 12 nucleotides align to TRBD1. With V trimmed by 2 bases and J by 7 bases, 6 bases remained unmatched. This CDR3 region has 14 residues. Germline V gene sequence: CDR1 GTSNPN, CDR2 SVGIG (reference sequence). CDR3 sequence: CAWSRGQGAGEQYF. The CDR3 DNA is TGTGCCTGGAGTCGGGGACAGGGGGCAGGAGAGCAGTACTTC.

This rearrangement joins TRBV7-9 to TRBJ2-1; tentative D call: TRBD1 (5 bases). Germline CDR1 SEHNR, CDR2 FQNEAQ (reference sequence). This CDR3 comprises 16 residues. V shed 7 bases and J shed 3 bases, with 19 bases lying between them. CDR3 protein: CASISESGQGYNEQFF. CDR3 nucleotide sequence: TGTGCCAGCATCTCTGAATCCGGGCAGGGCTACAATGAGCAGTTCTTC.

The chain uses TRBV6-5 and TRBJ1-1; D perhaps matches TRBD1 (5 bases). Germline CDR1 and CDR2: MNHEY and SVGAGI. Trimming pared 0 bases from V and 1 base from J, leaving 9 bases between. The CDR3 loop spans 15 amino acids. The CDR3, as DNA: TGTGCCAGCAGTTACTCGCGACAGCCGAACACTGAAGCTTTCTTT. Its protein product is CASSYSRQPNTEAFF.

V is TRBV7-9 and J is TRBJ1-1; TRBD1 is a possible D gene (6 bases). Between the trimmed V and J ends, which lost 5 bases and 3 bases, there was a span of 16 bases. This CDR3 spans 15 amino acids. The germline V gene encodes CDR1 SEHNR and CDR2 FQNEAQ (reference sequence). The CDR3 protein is CASSRFGGGDTEAFF. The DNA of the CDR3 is TGTGCCAGCAGCCGATTTGGAGGGGGAGACACTGAAGCTTTCTTT.